The clone carrying this T cell receptor beta chain was seen at least ten times. The sample comes from a study of T-cell reconstitution after alpha-beta-depleted transplantation in children. Library preparation (for TCRbeta) was performed with unique molecular identifiers. TCRdb passed the PCR reads through MiXCR, listing each CDR3 protein once. The table records around 680,000 distinct CDR3 sequences, 16% of them present only once. CDR3 length: 14 residues. V gave up 1 base and J gave up 10 bases; unmatched junction bases: 6. This specimen was PBMCs from the stem cell graft donor, taken from the stem cell graft. The source is a human donor who donated a stem cell graft to a child with acute myeloid leukemia. V usage is TRBV12-3 or TRBV12-4 and J usage is TRBJ1-1; 10 bases are a match to TRBD1. The CDR3 loop is CASSLVQWDRGAFF. CDR3 coding DNA: TGTGCCAGCAGTTTAGTGCAGTGGGACAGGGGAGCTTTCTTT.